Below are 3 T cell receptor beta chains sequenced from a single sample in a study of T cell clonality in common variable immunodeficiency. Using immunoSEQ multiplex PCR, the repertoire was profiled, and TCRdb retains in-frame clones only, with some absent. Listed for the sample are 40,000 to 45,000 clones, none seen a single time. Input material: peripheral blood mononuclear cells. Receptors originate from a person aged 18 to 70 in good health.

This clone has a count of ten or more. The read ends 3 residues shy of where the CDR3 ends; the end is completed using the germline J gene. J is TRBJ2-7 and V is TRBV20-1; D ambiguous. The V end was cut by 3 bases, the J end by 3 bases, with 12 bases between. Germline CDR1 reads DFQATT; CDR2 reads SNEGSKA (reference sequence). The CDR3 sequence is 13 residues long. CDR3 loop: CSARGETIYEQYF. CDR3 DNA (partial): TGCAGTGCTAGGGGCGAAACGATCTACGAG.

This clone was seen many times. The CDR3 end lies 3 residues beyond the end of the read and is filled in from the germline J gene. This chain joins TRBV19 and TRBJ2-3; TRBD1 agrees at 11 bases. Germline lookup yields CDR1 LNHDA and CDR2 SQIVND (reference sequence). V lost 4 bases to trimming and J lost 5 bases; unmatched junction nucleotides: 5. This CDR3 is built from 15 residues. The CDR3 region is CASSTGQGAIDTQYF. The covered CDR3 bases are TGTGCCAGTAGTACCGGACAGGGGGCAATAGATACG.

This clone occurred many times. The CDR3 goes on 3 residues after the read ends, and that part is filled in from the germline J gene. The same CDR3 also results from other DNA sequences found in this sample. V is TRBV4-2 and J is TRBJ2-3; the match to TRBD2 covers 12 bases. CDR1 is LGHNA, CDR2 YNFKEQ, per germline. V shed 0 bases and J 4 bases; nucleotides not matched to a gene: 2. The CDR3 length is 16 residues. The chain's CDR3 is CASSQDLAGGPDTQYF. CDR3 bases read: TGTGCCAGCAGCCAAGATCTAGCGGGAGGGCCAGATACG.